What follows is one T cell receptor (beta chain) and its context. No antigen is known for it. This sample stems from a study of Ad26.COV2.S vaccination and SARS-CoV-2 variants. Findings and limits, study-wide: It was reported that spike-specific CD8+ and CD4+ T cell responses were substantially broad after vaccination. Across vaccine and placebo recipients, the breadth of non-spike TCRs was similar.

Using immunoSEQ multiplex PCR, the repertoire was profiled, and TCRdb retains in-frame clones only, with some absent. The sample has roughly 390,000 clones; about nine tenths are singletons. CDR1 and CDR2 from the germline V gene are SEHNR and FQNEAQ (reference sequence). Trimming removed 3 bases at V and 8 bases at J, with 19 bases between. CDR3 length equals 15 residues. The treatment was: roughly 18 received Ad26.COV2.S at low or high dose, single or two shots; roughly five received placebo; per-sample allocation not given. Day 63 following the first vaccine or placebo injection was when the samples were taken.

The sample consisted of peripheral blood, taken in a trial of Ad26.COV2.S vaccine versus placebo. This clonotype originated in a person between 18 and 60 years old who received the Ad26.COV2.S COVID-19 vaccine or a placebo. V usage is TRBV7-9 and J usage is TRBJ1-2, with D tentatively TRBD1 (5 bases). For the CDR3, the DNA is TGTGCCAGCAGCTTGAGTGGCAGGGCTGAATCCGGCTACACCTTC. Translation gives CASSLSGRAESGYTF.